This T cell receptor beta chain was recorded in a study of regulatory T cells in long-lasting Graves disease. This clonotype was detected ten times or more. V shed 7 bases, J shed 1 base, and the junction held 8 bases outside the gene matches. CDR1 and CDR2 from the germline V gene are MDHEN and SYDVKM. The CDR3 sequence is 15 residues long. Construction of TCR beta libraries relied on iRepertoire HTBI primers and on Arm-PCR targeting CDR3 regions. TCRdb analysed the multiplex PCR reads with MiXCR anew, one entry per CDR3 protein. The sample lists hundreds of thousands of distinct CDR3 sequences, over 15% occurring once. Noted time point: newly diagnosed GD, antithyroid drugs for less than 3 months. From PBMCs, RNA was extracted and then used to make the TCR library. This sample was also put to use in a study of T cells in Graves' hyperthyroidism and ophthalmopathy. That source adds: First-round RT-PCR with HTBI primers amplified the TCR CDR3 region. For ophthalmopathy, model prediction preceded onset by a median 6.5 months.

V is TRBV28 and J is TRBJ2-7, with TRBD1 identical over 9 bases. The material was peripheral blood mononuclear cells (PBMCs), obtained at new diagnosis, from a patient treated with antithyroid drugs. This sequence was found in a man aged 35 to 55 with Graves disease. The CDR3 protein is CASIDRDRESYEQYF. CDR3 coding DNA: TGTGCCAGCATTGACCGGGACAGGGAGTCCTACGAGCAGTACTTC. The full variable domain, with the rest looked up from reference TRBV28 and TRBJ2-7, is DVKVTQSSRYLVKRTGEKVFLECVQDMDHENMFWYRQDPGLGLRLIYFSYDVKMKEKGDIPEGYSVSREKKERFSLILESASTNQTSMYLCASIDRDRESYEQYFGPGTRLTVT.